The 16 T cell receptor beta chains presented below share a single source sample, sequenced in a study of blood T cell repertoires in COVID-19. The data were produced by immunoSEQ multiplex PCR, yet TCRdb's version contains in-frame clones alone and is incomplete. The repertoire includes more than 30,000 clones, 80% of them detected once, and approximately 15% sits in the top ten. Sequencing was performed on peripheral blood. The receptors here all came from a woman aged 65 to 85 with acute or convalescent COVID-19.

This sequence joins TRBV2 and TRBJ1-3; D gene unclear. This CDR3 comprises 16 residues. Germline loops: CDR1 SNHLY, CDR2 FYNNEI. With 3 bases removed from V and 0 bases from J, the gap between germline ends came to 12 bases. CDR3 sequence reads: CASSEGRRDSGNTIYF. The CDR3 DNA reads as TGTGCCAGCAGTGAGGGCAGACGGGACTCTGGAAACACCATATATTTT.

For this clone: At the DNA level, this CDR3 is encoded by other sequences in the same sample as well. The chain couples TRBV18 to TRBJ1-1, with 11 nucleotides matching TRBD1. Looked up from germline, CDR1 is KGHSH and CDR2 is LQKENI. CDR3 length: 14 amino acids. With 4 bases clipped from V and 4 bases from J, the junction kept 2 bases outside the gene matches. CDR3 region: CASSQGTGGTEAFF. CDR3 sequence (DNA): TGTGCCAGCTCACAAGGGACAGGGGGCACTGAAGCTTTCTTT.

V usage is TRBV27 and J usage is TRBJ2-7; 8 positions match TRBD2. In germline, CDR1 is MNHEY, CDR2 SMNVEV (reference sequence). The CDR3 is 17 amino acids. The J segment lost 5 bases and the V segment lost 4 bases, leaving 16 bases of the junction unmatched. The CDR3 coding sequence is TGTGCCAGCAGTTCCCGGGGGGGGCGGGAGAAAAGGAACGAGCAGTACTTC. This gives the protein CASSSRGGREKRNEQYF.

The CDR3 region has the DNA TGTGCCAGTAGGAGGACAGGGGGCGCTTCGGGGGCCAACGTCCTGACTTTC. Translating it yields CASRRTGGASGANVLTF. V and J are TRBV19 and TRBJ2-6, with 11 bases that match TRBD1. The germline CDR1 and CDR2 sequences are LNHDA and SQIVND (reference sequence). This CDR3 contains 17 residues. J lost 4 bases, V lost 6 bases, and 8 bases had no gene match.

The chain combines TRBV15 with TRBJ2-1, with TRBD2 matching over 11 bases. This CDR3 has 21 amino acids. The V gene end was trimmed by 0 bases and the J gene end by 7 bases; junction bases not matched to a gene: 20. Germline V gene sequence: CDR1 LNHNV, CDR2 YYDKDF (reference sequence). The CDR3 sequence: CATSRDPSVLAGVGSGNEQFF. In DNA, the CDR3 is TGTGCCACCAGCAGAGATCCGTCGGTACTAGCGGGGGTCGGGTCAGGGAATGAGCAGTTCTTC.

V and J are TRBV5-1 and TRBJ2-2; 12 nucleotides line up with TRBD1. The CDR3 contains 16 residues. Germline V gene sequence: CDR1 SGHRS, CDR2 YFSETQ. Trimming at V came to 4 bases and at J to 2 bases, leaving 3 bases not matched to a gene. CDR3 sequence (DNA): TGCGCCAGCAGCCGGGGGACAGGGGGCAACACCGGGGAGCTGTTTTTT. It codes for CASSRGTGGNTGELFF.

This clone came up a few times. The chain uses TRBV7-6 and TRBJ1-2; 7 nucleotides line up with TRBD1. Per the germline V gene, CDR1 is SGHVS and CDR2 is FNYEAQ. Unmatched junction bases numbered 12, after V lost 5 bases and J lost 0 bases. The CDR3 extends over 17 amino acids. The CDR3 nucleotides are TGTGCCAGCAGCCCCTGGCAAGGGGGCGCCTCTAACTATGGCTACACCTTC. Protein sequence: CASSPWQGGASNYGYTF.

The chain is built from TRBV3-1 (or the pseudogene TRBV3-2) and TRBJ2-3; 9 bases agree with TRBD1. Trimming removed 6 bases from V and 1 base from J; junction bases left unmatched: 2. This CDR3 is 14 amino acids long. The V gene's germline CDR1 is LGHDT and CDR2 YNNKEL (reference sequence). CDR3 sequence reads: CASSRDRGTDTQYF. DNA of the CDR3: TGTGCCAGCAGTCGGGACAGGGGCACAGATACGCAGTATTTT.

This chain links TRBV10-3 with TRBJ2-3; 8 nucleotides agree with TRBD1. With 6 bases clipped from V and 3 bases from J, the junction kept 11 bases outside the gene matches. Germline CDR1 reads ENHRY; CDR2 reads SYGVKD. The length of the CDR3 is 16 residues. This chain's CDR3 is CAIRDMTGVNTDTQYF. CDR3 DNA: TGTGCCATCAGGGACATGACAGGGGTTAATACAGATACGCAGTATTTT.

The chain is built from TRBV6-6 and TRBJ2-2; TRBD1 aligns across 7 bases. The germline CDR1 and CDR2 sequences are MNHNY and SVGAGI (reference sequence). The CDR3 length is 14 residues. The trim removed 6 bases at V and 3 bases at J, leaving 4 bases unmatched. The CDR3 protein is CASRGTAYTGELFF. CDR3 in DNA: TGTGCCAGCAGGGGGACAGCCTACACCGGGGAGCTGTTTTTT.

The genes are TRBV7-9 and TRBJ1-1; 8 positions match TRBD1. V lost 6 bases and J lost 10; bases outside the gene matches: 7. The CDR3 sequence is 12 residues long. Germline V gene sequence: CDR1 SEHNR, CDR2 FQNEAQ (reference sequence). DNA of the CDR3: TGTGCCAGCAGTTATGAAGACAGGGGAGCTTTCTTT. Protein product: CASSYEDRGAFF.

The chain is built from TRBV27 and TRBJ1-1; possibly TRBD1 for D (6 bases). Germline CDR1 is MNHEY and CDR2 is SMNVEV (reference sequence). The CDR3 length is 15 residues. With 2 bases removed from V and 4 bases from J, the gap between germline ends came to 14 bases. The CDR3 spells CASSLQQGRATEAFF. The DNA for the CDR3 is TGTGCCAGCAGTTTACAACAGGGTCGCGCCACTGAAGCTTTCTTT.

J is TRBJ2-4 and V is TRBV5-6; possible D gene TRBD1, 5 bases. The CDR3 loop spans 18 amino acids. V lost 0 bases and J 5 bases, leaving 21 bases between the germline ends. Germline loops: CDR1 SGHDT, CDR2 YYEEEE. Here the CDR3 reads CASSLAWLQATRENIQYF. DNA of the CDR3: TGTGCCAGCAGCTTGGCCTGGCTACAGGCTACCCGGGAAAACATTCAGTACTTC.

The chain carries TRBV15 and TRBJ2-7; TRBD2 might be the D (5 bases). This CDR3 is built from 16 residues. Germline V gene sequence: CDR1 LNHNV, CDR2 YYDKDF (reference sequence). Between the trimmed V and J ends, which lost 0 bases and 0 bases, there was a span of 12 bases. CDR3 DNA: TGTGCCACCAGCAGAGACCGGGCTAGCCGCTCCTACGAGCAGTACTTC. Translated: CATSRDRASRSYEQYF.

This chain joins TRBV3-1 (or the pseudogene TRBV3-2) and TRBJ2-2; no clear D. V lost 1 base, J lost 6 bases, and 9 bases lay in between. There are 14 residues in the CDR3. Germline CDR1 is LGHDT and CDR2 is YNNKEL (reference sequence). This CDR3 reads CASSQVPASGELFF. The CDR3, as DNA: TGTGCCAGCAGCCAAGTTCCAGCGTCCGGGGAGCTGTTTTTT.

This sequence joins TRBV5-8 and TRBJ1-1; D uncertain. The CDR3 extends over 13 amino acids. CDR1 and CDR2 (germline): SGHTS, YDEGEE. The V end lost 3 bases, the J end lost 0 bases, and 6 bases lay between the germline ends. The CDR3 protein is CASSSELNTEAFF. The CDR3 nucleotides read TGTGCCAGCAGCTCAGAACTGAACACTGAAGCTTTCTTT.